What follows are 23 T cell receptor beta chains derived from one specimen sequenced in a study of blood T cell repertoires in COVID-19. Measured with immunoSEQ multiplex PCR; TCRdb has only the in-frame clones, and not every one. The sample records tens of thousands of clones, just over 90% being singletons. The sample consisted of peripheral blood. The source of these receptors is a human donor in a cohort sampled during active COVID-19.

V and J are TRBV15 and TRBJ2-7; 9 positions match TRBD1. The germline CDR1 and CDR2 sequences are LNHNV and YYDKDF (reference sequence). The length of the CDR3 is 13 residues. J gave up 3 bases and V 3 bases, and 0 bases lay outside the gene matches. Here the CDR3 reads CATSRDRGYEQYF. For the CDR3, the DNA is TGTGCCACCAGCAGGGACAGGGGCTACGAGCAGTACTTC.

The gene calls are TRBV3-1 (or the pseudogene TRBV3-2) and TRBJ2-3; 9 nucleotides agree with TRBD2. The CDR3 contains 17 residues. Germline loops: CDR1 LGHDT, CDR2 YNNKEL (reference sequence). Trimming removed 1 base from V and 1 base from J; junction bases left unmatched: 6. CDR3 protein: CASSQVILAGRTDTQYF. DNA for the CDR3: TGTGCCAGCAGCCAAGTAATCCTAGCGGGACGCACAGATACGCAGTATTTT.

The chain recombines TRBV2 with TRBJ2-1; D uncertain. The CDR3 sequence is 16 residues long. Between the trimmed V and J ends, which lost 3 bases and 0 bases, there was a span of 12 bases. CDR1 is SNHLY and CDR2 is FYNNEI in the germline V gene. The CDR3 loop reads CASSDTVTNSYNEQFF. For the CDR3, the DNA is TGTGCCAGCAGTGATACCGTAACTAACTCCTACAATGAGCAGTTCTTC.

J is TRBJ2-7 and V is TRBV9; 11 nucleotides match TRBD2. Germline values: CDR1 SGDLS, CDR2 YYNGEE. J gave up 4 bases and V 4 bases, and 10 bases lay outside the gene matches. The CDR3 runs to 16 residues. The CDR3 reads CASSFRLAGRVYEQYF. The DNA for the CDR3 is TGTGCCAGCAGCTTTAGACTAGCGGGACGCGTTTACGAGCAGTACTTC.

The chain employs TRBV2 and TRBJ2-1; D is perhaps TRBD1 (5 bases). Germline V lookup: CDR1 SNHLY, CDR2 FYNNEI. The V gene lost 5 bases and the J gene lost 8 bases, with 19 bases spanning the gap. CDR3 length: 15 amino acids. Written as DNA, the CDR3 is TGTGCCAGCAGTCCCAAGGGGCTGGGGTCGGATGAGCAGTTCTTC. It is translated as CASSPKGLGSDEQFF. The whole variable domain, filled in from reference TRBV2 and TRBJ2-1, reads EPEVTQTPSHQVTQMGQEVILRCVPISNHLYFYWYRQILGQKVEFLVSFYNNEISEKSEIFDDQFSVERPDGSNFTLKIRSTKLEDSAMYFCASSPKGLGSDEQFFGPGTRLTVL.

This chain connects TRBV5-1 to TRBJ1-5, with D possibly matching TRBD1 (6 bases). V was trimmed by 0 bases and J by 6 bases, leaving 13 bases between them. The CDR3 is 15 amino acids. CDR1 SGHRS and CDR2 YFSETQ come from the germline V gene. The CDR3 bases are TGCGCCAGCAGCTTGGATGGGGGCTTGTTTCAGCCCCAGCATTTT. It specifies CASSLDGGLFQPQHF.

DNA for the CDR3: TGTGCCAGCAGCTTAGGGCAGGGGGCAGGGGGCTCCTACGAGCAGTACTTC. Encoded protein: CASSLGQGAGGSYEQYF. The chain couples TRBV7-6 to TRBJ2-7; 8 bases are a match to TRBD1. The CDR3 runs 17 residues. The V segment lost 1 base and the J segment 0 bases; nucleotides outside the gene matches: 8. The germline gives CDR1 SGHVS, CDR2 FNYEAQ. The whole variable domain, remainder taken from reference TRBV7-6 and TRBJ2-7, is GAGVSQSPRYKVTKRGQDVALRCDPISGHVSLYWYRQALGQGPEFLTYFNYEAQQDKSGLPNDRFSAERPEGSISTLTIQRTEQRDSAMYRCASSLGQGAGGSYEQYFGPGTRLTVT.

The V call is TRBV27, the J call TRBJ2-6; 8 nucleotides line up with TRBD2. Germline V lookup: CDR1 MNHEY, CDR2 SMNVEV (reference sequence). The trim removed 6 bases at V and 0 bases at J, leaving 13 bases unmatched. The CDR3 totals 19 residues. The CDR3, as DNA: TGTGCCAGCAGCGGGAGGGGAACAGACCACTCCTCTGGGGCCAACGTCCTGACTTTC. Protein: CASSGRGTDHSSGANVLTF. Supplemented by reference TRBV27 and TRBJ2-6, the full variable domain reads EAQVTQNPRYLITVTGKKLTVTCSQNMNHEYMSWYRQDPGLGLRQIYYSMNVEVTDKGDVPEGYKVSRKEKRNFPLILESPSPNQTSLYFCASSGRGTDHSSGANVLTFGAGSRLTVL.

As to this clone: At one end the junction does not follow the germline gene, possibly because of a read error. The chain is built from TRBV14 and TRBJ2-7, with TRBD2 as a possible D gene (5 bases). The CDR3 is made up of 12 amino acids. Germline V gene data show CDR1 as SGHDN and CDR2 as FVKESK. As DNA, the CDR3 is TGTGCCAGCAGCCCCAGTCCGGGGATTCGATTCTTC. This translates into CASSPSPGIRFF.

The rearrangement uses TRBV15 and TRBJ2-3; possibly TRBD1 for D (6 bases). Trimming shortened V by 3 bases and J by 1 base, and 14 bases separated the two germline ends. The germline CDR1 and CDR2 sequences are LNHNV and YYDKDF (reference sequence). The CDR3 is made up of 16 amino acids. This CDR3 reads CATSRPQGSRTDTQYF. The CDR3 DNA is TGTGCCACCAGCAGGCCTCAGGGGAGCCGCACAGATACGCAGTATTTT.

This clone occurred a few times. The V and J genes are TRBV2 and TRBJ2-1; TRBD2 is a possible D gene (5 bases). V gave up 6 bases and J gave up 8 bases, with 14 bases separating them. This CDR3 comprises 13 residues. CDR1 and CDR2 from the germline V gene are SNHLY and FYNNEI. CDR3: CASRVRGFHEQFF. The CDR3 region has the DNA TGTGCCAGCAGAGTCAGAGGGTTCCATGAGCAGTTCTTC.

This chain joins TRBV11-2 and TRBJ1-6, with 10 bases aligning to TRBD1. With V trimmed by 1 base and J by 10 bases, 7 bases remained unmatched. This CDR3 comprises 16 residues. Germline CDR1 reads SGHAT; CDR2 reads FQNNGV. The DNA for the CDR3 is TGTGCCAGCAGCTTAGGACAGGGGGCTTGGAGGTCACCCCTCCACTTT. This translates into CASSLGQGAWRSPLHF.

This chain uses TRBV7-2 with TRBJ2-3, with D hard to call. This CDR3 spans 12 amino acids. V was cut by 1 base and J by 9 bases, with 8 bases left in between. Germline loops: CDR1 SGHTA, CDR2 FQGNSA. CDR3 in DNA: TGTGCCAGCAGCTTAGTGCGGTCAACGCAGTATTTT. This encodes CASSLVRSTQYF.

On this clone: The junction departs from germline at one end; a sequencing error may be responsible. This CDR3 is CASTLEGASYNEQFF. Written as DNA, the CDR3 is TGTGCCAGCACTTTAGAGGGGGCTTCCTACAATGAGCAGTTCTTC. The chain uses TRBV27 and TRBJ2-1; 7 bases fit TRBD1. CDR1 is MNHEY, CDR2 SMNVEV, per germline (reference sequence). This CDR3 contains 15 residues.

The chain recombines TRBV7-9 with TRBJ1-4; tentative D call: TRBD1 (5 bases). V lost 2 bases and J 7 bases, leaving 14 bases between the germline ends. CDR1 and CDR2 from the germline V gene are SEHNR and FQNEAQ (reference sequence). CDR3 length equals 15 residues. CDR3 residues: CASSLRWQGGEKLFF. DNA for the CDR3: TGTGCCAGCAGCTTAAGATGGCAGGGCGGTGAAAAACTGTTTTTT.

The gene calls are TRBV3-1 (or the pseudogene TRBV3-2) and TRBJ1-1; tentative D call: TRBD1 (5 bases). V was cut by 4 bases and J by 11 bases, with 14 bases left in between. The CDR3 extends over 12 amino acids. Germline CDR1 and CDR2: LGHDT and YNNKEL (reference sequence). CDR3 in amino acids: CASSRGGIEAFF. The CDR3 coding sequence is TGTGCCAGCAGCCGGGGGGGGATAGAGGCTTTCTTT.

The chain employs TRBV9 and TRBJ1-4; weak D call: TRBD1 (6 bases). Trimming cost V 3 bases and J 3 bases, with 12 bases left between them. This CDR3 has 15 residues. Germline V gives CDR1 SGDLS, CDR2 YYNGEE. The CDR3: CASSAQGFANEKLFF. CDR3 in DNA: TGTGCCAGCAGCGCGCAGGGGTTTGCTAATGAAAAACTGTTTTTT.

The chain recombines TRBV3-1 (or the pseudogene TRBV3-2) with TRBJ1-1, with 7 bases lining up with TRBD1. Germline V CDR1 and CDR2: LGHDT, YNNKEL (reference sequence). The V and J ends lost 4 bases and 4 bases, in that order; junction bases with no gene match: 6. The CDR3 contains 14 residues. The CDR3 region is CASSRTGLITEAFF. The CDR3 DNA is TGTGCCAGCAGCCGGACAGGTCTCATCACTGAAGCTTTCTTT.

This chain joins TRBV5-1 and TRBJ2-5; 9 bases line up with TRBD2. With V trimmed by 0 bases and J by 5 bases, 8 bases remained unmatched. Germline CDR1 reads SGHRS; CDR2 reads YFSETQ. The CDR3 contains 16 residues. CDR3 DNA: TGCGCCAGCAGCTTGGGTAGCGGGAGTGGCTGGGAGACCCAGTACTTC. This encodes CASSLGSGSGWETQYF. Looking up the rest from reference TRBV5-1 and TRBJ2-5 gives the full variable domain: KAGVTQTPRYLIKTRGQQVTLSCSPISGHRSVSWYQQTPGQGLQFLFEYFSETQRNKGNFPGRFSGRQFSNSRSEMNVSTLELGDSALYLCASSLGSGSGWETQYFGPGTRLLVL.

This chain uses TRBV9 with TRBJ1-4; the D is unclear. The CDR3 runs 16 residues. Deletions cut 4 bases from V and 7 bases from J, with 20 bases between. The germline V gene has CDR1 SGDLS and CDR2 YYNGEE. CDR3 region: CASSPLDFGPAEKLFF. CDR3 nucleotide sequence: TGTGCCAGCAGCCCCCTGGACTTCGGGCCCGCTGAAAAACTGTTTTTT.

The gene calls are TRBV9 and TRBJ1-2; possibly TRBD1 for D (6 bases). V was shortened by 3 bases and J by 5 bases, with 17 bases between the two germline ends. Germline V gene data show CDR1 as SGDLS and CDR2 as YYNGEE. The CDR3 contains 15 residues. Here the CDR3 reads CASSGTVTSEYGYTF. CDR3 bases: TGTGCCAGCAGCGGGACAGTCACTTCGGAATATGGCTACACCTTC.

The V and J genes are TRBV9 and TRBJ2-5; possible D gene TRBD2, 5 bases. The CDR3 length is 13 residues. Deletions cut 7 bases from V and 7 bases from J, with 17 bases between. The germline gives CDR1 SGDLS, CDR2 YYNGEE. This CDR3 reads CASAEAPGGTQYF. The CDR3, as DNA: TGTGCCAGCGCCGAGGCGCCCGGAGGGACCCAGTACTTC.

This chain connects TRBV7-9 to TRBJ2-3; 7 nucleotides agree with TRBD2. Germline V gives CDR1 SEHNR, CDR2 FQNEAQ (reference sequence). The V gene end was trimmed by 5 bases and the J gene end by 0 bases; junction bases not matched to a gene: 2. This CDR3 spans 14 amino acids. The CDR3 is CASSGEGSTDTQYF. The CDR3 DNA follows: TGTGCCAGCAGCGGGGAGGGGAGCACAGATACGCAGTATTTT.